A selection of T cell receptor beta chains follows, all from one sample in a study of T cell changes during pregnancy in multiple sclerosis. Using immunoSEQ multiplex PCR, the repertoire was profiled, and TCRdb retains in-frame clones only, with some absent. The sample has tens of thousands of clones; about 94% are singletons. The specimen comprised CD4+ T cells from peripheral blood mononuclear cells, sampled in the second trimester of pregnancy. All receptors derive from a female donor with multiple sclerosis, enrolled in a pregnancy study. Both conserved end residues are part of each CDR3. A D gene is named only where the DNA matches it firmly. The size entry is marked missing in some rows and otherwise reads once, few, many or a size class.

v_gene: TRBV6-4; d_gene: TRBD2; j_gene: TRBJ2-1; abundance: few; CDR3nt: TGTGCCAGCAGTCGATGGGGCCTGCGGGAGGGCCTCCCCTCCTACAATGAGCAGTTCTTC; CDR3aa: CASSRWGLREGLPSYNEQFF
v_gene: TRBV9; d_gene: TRBD1; j_gene: TRBJ1-5; abundance: NA; CDR3nt: TGTGCCAGCAGCGCCGGGACAGGGAGCAATCAGCCCCAGCATTTT; CDR3aa: CASSAGTGSNQPQHF
v_gene: TRBV19; d_gene: NA; j_gene: TRBJ1-1; abundance: NA; CDR3nt: TGTGCCAGTTGGACACAGGGAAGGATGAACACTGAAGCTTTCTTT; CDR3aa: CASWTQGRMNTEAFF
v_gene: TRBV30; d_gene: TRBD2; j_gene: TRBJ2-4; abundance: NA; CDR3nt: TGTGCCTGGAGACCCGGGGGGGCGCGAAACATTCAGTACTTC; CDR3aa: CAWRPGGARNIQYF
v_gene: TRBV18; d_gene: TRBD1; j_gene: TRBJ1-5; abundance: NA; CDR3nt: TGTGCCAGCTCACCAGGAGCAGGGGGAAGCAATCAGCCCCAGCATTTT; CDR3aa: CASSPGAGGSNQPQHF
v_gene: TRBV10-1; d_gene: TRBD1; j_gene: TRBJ2-3; abundance: NA; CDR3nt: TGCGCCAGCAGTGTCACAGGGGGTAGCACAGATACGCAGTATTTT; CDR3aa: CASSVTGGSTDTQYF
v_gene: TRBV12-5; d_gene: TRBD1; j_gene: TRBJ1-2; abundance: NA; CDR3nt: TGTGCTAGTGGTTTGGCCCCAGGGGGTGGCTACACCTTC; CDR3aa: CASGLAPGGGYTF
v_gene: TRBV25-1; d_gene: NA; j_gene: TRBJ2-1; abundance: NA; CDR3nt: TGTGCCAGCAGTGATCACGGGGGTGCTTACAATGAGCAGTTCTTC; CDR3aa: CASSDHGGAYNEQFF
v_gene: TRBV2; d_gene: NA; j_gene: TRBJ2-2; abundance: NA; CDR3nt: TGTGCCAGCGGAAGGGTGAGGGACACCGGGGAGCTGTTTTTT; CDR3aa: CASGRVRDTGELFF
v_gene: TRBV2; d_gene: NA; j_gene: TRBJ2-2; abundance: NA; CDR3nt: TGTGCCAGCAGTGGAACAGGGCGGAACACCGGGGAGCTGTTTTTT; CDR3aa: CASSGTGRNTGELFF
v_gene: TRBV6-6; d_gene: NA; j_gene: TRBJ1-5; abundance: NA; CDR3nt: TGTGCCAGCAGTCCGACAGGATCATGGGGTCAGCCCCAGCATTTT; CDR3aa: CASSPTGSWGQPQHF
v_gene: TRBV7-3; d_gene: NA; j_gene: TRBJ2-7; abundance: NA; CDR3nt: TGTGCCAGCAGCTTCGGGACTGGCTACGAGCAGTACTTC; CDR3aa: CASSFGTGYEQYF
v_gene: TRBV9; d_gene: TRBD1; j_gene: TRBJ2-7; abundance: NA; CDR3nt: TGTGCCAGCAGCGTAGGGACAGGGGGCTCTTACGAGCAGTACTTC; CDR3aa: CASSVGTGGSYEQYF
v_gene: TRBV28; d_gene: NA; j_gene: TRBJ1-1; abundance: NA; CDR3nt: TGTGCCAGCAGTCCCTTGGGAGGGCAGACTGAAGCTTTCTTT; CDR3aa: CASSPLGGQTEAFF
v_gene: TRBV30; d_gene: NA; j_gene: TRBJ2-4; abundance: once; CDR3nt: TGTGCCTGGAGTGTACAGGGCGGCATTCAGTACTTC; CDR3aa: CAWSVQGGIQYF
v_gene: TRBV5-5; d_gene: NA; j_gene: TRBJ1-2; abundance: NA; CDR3nt: TGTGCCAGCAGCTTTATTAACTATGGCTACACCTTC; CDR3aa: CASSFINYGYTF
v_gene: TRBV6-5; d_gene: NA; j_gene: TRBJ2-7; abundance: NA; CDR3nt: TGTGCCAGCAGAGGGGTCGGCGAGCAGTACTTC; CDR3aa: CASRGVGEQYF
v_gene: TRBV5-1; d_gene: NA; j_gene: TRBJ2-7; abundance: NA; CDR3nt: TGCGCCAGCAGCTTGGCTAGCAGTTACTACGAGCAGTACTTC; CDR3aa: CASSLASSYYEQYF
v_gene: TRBV27; d_gene: TRBD1; j_gene: TRBJ1-2; abundance: NA; CDR3nt: TGTGCCAGCAGTTTGGGACAGGGTGGTGACTATGGCTACACCTTC; CDR3aa: CASSLGQGGDYGYTF
v_gene: TRBV7-7; d_gene: NA; j_gene: TRBJ2-3; abundance: NA; CDR3nt: TGTGCCAGCAGCGTTTCAGACATTAGCACAGATACGCAGTATTTT; CDR3aa: CASSVSDISTDTQYF
v_gene: TRBV27; d_gene: TRBD2; j_gene: TRBJ2-7; abundance: NA; CDR3nt: TGTGCCAGCAGCCGCAGCGGGGGAGTCAATCCCTACGAGCAGTACTTC; CDR3aa: CASSRSGGVNPYEQYF
v_gene: TRBV5-5; d_gene: TRBD1; j_gene: TRBJ2-5; abundance: NA; CDR3nt: TGTGCCAGCAGCCCCCCAGGGGGTGTTTTGGCGGAGACCCAGTACTTC; CDR3aa: CASSPPGGVLAETQYF
v_gene: TRBV29-1; d_gene: TRBD1; j_gene: TRBJ2-3; abundance: NA; CDR3nt: TGCAGCGTTGGAGTGGGACAGGGGGCGGGCACAGATACGCAGTATTTT; CDR3aa: CSVGVGQGAGTDTQYF
v_gene: TRBV21-1; d_gene: NA; j_gene: TRBJ2-2; abundance: NA; CDR3nt: TGTGCCAGCAGTGGGACAGTCACCGGGGAGCTGTTTTTT; CDR3aa: CASSGTVTGELFF
v_gene: TRBV14; d_gene: NA; j_gene: TRBJ2-1; abundance: NA; CDR3nt: TGTGCCAGCAGCCAAGTTTCGTCCAATGAGCAGTTCTTC; CDR3aa: CASSQVSSNEQFF
v_gene: TRBV2; d_gene: TRBD1; j_gene: TRBJ1-2; abundance: NA; CDR3nt: TGTGCCACCAGGGGGCGAGGCTATGGCTACACCTTC; CDR3aa: CATRGRGYGYTF
v_gene: TRBV5-3; d_gene: NA; j_gene: TRBJ1-6; abundance: NA; CDR3nt: TGTGCCAGAAGCTCCGGGACAAGGATGTCACCCCTCCACTTT; CDR3aa: CARSSGTRMSPLHF
v_gene: TRBV19; d_gene: TRBD1; j_gene: TRBJ1-5; abundance: NA; CDR3nt: TGTGCCAGTAAGGACAGGGAGGGGGCTGGCGTCACTCAGCCCCAGCATTTT; CDR3aa: CASKDREGAGVTQPQHF
v_gene: TRBV27; d_gene: TRBD2; j_gene: TRBJ2-2; abundance: NA; CDR3nt: TGTGCCAGCAGTTTAGGAGGGCGGGAGGGCAGGCCCGGGGAGCTGTTTTTT; CDR3aa: CASSLGGREGRPGELFF
v_gene: TRBV15; d_gene: TRBD1; j_gene: TRBJ2-3; abundance: once; CDR3nt: TGTGCCACCAGCGTAACAGGGGGCGCGGGCACAGATACGCAGTATTTT; CDR3aa: CATSVTGGAGTDTQYF
v_gene: TRBV28; d_gene: NA; j_gene: TRBJ1-1; abundance: NA; CDR3nt: TGTGCCAGCTGCGACAGCTTGAACACTGAAGCTTTCTTT; CDR3aa: CASCDSLNTEAFF
v_gene: TRBV7-8; d_gene: NA; j_gene: TRBJ2-1; abundance: NA; CDR3nt: TGTGCCAGCAGCTTAGTACAGGGCTGGAATGAGCAGTTCTTC; CDR3aa: CASSLVQGWNEQFF
v_gene: TRBV19; d_gene: NA; j_gene: TRBJ1-5; abundance: NA; CDR3nt: TGTGCCAGTAGTCTTCAGGGTTACAATCAGCCCCAGCATTTT; CDR3aa: CASSLQGYNQPQHF
v_gene: TRBV10-2; d_gene: NA; j_gene: TRBJ1-4; abundance: NA; CDR3nt: TGCGCCAGCAGAGGGGAGGCTCGGGTCGAAAAACTGTTTTTT; CDR3aa: CASRGEARVEKLFF
v_gene: TRBV2; d_gene: TRBD1; j_gene: TRBJ1-2; abundance: NA; CDR3nt: TGTGCCGCCGTAGGACAGGAGGGTGGCTACACCTTC; CDR3aa: CAAVGQEGGYTF